The source of this T cell receptor beta chain is a study of technical replicates of blood from a few donors. Sequencing was performed with immunoSEQ multiplex PCR; in TCRdb, only in-frame clones are kept and a portion is missing. The sample holds around 68,000 clones, around 97% seen once. V lost 9 bases and J lost 6; bases outside the gene matches: 7. The V gene's germline CDR1 is SNHLY and CDR2 FYNNEI. CDR3 length: 12 residues. The sequenced sample was T cells isolated from PBMCs. The sequence derives from a human donor in good health. V usage is TRBV2 and J usage is TRBJ1-1; 7 bases fit TRBD1. CDR3 protein: CASPQQGAEAFF. Here the CDR3 DNA reads TGTGCCAGTCCTCAGCAGGGGGCTGAAGCTTTCTTT.